The clone carrying this T cell receptor beta chain was seen a handful of times. Antigen specificity is unknown. These data originate in a study of response to subunit inactivated influenza vaccine. Overall study findings and caveats: It was the authors' suggestion that each seasonal influenza vaccination recruits few new T cells.

TCRdb redid the calling of the RT-PCR reads with MiXCR, one entry per CDR3 protein. The profile covers approximately 230,000 distinct CDR3 sequences, with 12% appearing a single time and less than 8.5% taken by the ten largest. The germline CDR1 and CDR2 sequences are SGHAT and FQDESV (reference sequence). The CDR3 runs to 12 residues. The ends were cut back, 3 bases at V and 5 bases at J, with 5 bases in the middle. V is TRBV11-1 and J is TRBJ2-1; D gene ambiguous. The sample here was non-naive T cells sorted from PBMCs, taken roughly 2 weeks before vaccination. This clonotype originated in a man aged 45-65 years who received an inactivated influenza vaccine. CDR3 region: CASSFEHNEQFF. The CDR3 region has the DNA TGTGCCAGCAGCTTCGAACACAATGAGCAGTTCTTC.